The rows below give T cell receptor beta chains drawn from one sample of a study of human T cells and chemical hapten exposure. TCRdb reprocessed the RACE reads with MiXCR, giving one entry per CDR3 protein. The table has just over 90,000 distinct CDR3 sequences, roughly 8% seen once. Sample: whole blood. These receptors were taken from a female donor in good health. Some clones in this sample may be carry-over from other donors' samples. CDR3s include the opening cysteine and the closing phenylalanine or tryptophan. Fields, in order: D gene, clone size, V gene, J gene, CDR3 DNA, CDR3 protein. A D gene is named only where the DNA matches it firmly. Clone size is given for some rows only: seen once, a few or many times, or a class if the clone is expanded.

d_call: .; clone_size: few; v_call: TRBV6-1; j_call: TRBJ2-3; cdr3_nt: TGTGCCAGCAAAGCGGCCATAGGCACAGATACGCAGTATTTT; cdr3_aa: CASKAAIGTDTQYF
d_call: TRBD2; clone_size: many; v_call: TRBV6-2/TRBV6-3; j_call: TRBJ2-7; cdr3_nt: TGTGCCAGCAGTTACAGGGTAGCGGGAGTGAACGAGCAGTACTTC; cdr3_aa: CASSYRVAGVNEQYF
d_call: TRBD1; clone_size: .; v_call: TRBV28; j_call: TRBJ2-1; cdr3_nt: TGTGCCACTGGGGACAGAGGTAGCGATGAGCAGTTCTTC; cdr3_aa: CATGDRGSDEQFF
d_call: .; clone_size: many; v_call: TRBV2; j_call: TRBJ2-7; cdr3_nt: TGTGCCAGCAGGCCTACAGGTGAAGGCTCCTACGAGCAGTACTTC; cdr3_aa: CASRPTGEGSYEQYF
d_call: .; clone_size: many; v_call: TRBV7-8; j_call: TRBJ1-1; cdr3_nt: TGTGCCAGCAGCCTAATCGAAGCTTTCTTT; cdr3_aa: CASSLIEAFF
d_call: .; clone_size: few; v_call: TRBV2; j_call: TRBJ2-1; cdr3_nt: TGTGCCAGCAGGTCGGACGGGAGCTCCTACAATGAGCAGTTCTTC; cdr3_aa: CASRSDGSSYNEQFF
d_call: .; clone_size: few; v_call: TRBV6-2/TRBV6-3; j_call: TRBJ2-1; cdr3_nt: TGTGCCAGCAGTTACACCGCAGGGACGGCCAATGAGCAGTTCTTC; cdr3_aa: CASSYTAGTANEQFF
d_call: TRBD2; clone_size: few; v_call: TRBV18; j_call: TRBJ2-1; cdr3_nt: TGTGCCAGCTCACGACGGGGGGATTTCGTTGAGCAGTTCTTC; cdr3_aa: CASSRRGDFVEQFF
d_call: TRBD2; clone_size: few; v_call: TRBV7-3; j_call: TRBJ2-3; cdr3_nt: TGTGCCAGCAGCTTGACTAGCGGCTTAGGCACAGATACGCAGTATTTT; cdr3_aa: CASSLTSGLGTDTQYF
d_call: .; clone_size: .; v_call: TRBV19; j_call: TRBJ2-4; cdr3_nt: TGTGCCAGTATCTGGGACACCAAAAACATTCAGTACTTC; cdr3_aa: CASIWDTKNIQYF
d_call: .; clone_size: many; v_call: TRBV21-1; j_call: TRBJ1-1; cdr3_nt: TGTGCCAGCAAGAATATGAACACTGAAGCTTTCTTT; cdr3_aa: CASKNMNTEAFF
d_call: .; clone_size: .; v_call: TRBV28; j_call: TRBJ1-1; cdr3_nt: TGTGCCAGCAGTTCCCTCCGACTGAACACTGAAGCTTTCTTT; cdr3_aa: CASSSLRLNTEAFF
d_call: TRBD2; clone_size: many; v_call: TRBV6-2/TRBV6-3; j_call: TRBJ2-3; cdr3_nt: TGTGCCAGCAGTTCCAGCGGGAGGACAGATACGCAGTATTTT; cdr3_aa: CASSSSGRTDTQYF
d_call: .; clone_size: many; v_call: TRBV12-3/TRBV12-4; j_call: TRBJ2-3; cdr3_nt: TGTGCCAGCAGTCAGGGCCCTAGCACAGATACGCAGTATTTT; cdr3_aa: CASSQGPSTDTQYF
d_call: TRBD2; clone_size: few; v_call: TRBV5-1; j_call: TRBJ2-3; cdr3_nt: TGCGCCAGCAGCCTTAGCGGGCGAGATACGCAGTATTTT; cdr3_aa: CASSLSGRDTQYF
d_call: .; clone_size: few; v_call: TRBV28; j_call: TRBJ1-1; cdr3_nt: TGTGCCAGCAGTTCCCCCGGGGGCGCACAGAACACTGAAGCTTTCTTT; cdr3_aa: CASSSPGGAQNTEAFF
d_call: TRBD1; clone_size: many; v_call: TRBV29-1; j_call: TRBJ2-5; cdr3_nt: TGCAGCGTTGAAAACATAGCCGACAGGGACCAAGAGACCCAGTACTTC; cdr3_aa: CSVENIADRDQETQYF
d_call: .; clone_size: many; v_call: TRBV29-1; j_call: TRBJ2-1; cdr3_nt: TGCAGCGTTGCGGCAGGGGGGAGGAATGAGCAGTTCTTC; cdr3_aa: CSVAAGGRNEQFF
d_call: .; clone_size: .; v_call: TRBV7-9; j_call: TRBJ1-1; cdr3_nt: TGTGCCAGCAGCTTAGAACTCGTCCGGCGGGCTTTCTTT; cdr3_aa: CASSLELVRRAFF
d_call: .; clone_size: many; v_call: TRBV20-1; j_call: TRBJ1-1; cdr3_nt: TGCAGTGCTAGTGGGGGGGCAAGGGGTGAAGCTTTCTTT; cdr3_aa: CSASGGARGEAFF
d_call: .; clone_size: many; v_call: TRBV7-2; j_call: TRBJ2-1; cdr3_nt: TGTGCCAGCAGCTTGTTGATCGACCCTGAGCAGTTCTTC; cdr3_aa: CASSLLIDPEQFF
d_call: TRBD1; clone_size: many; v_call: TRBV9; j_call: TRBJ1-2; cdr3_nt: TGTGCCAGCAGCGTCTCGACAGGGGGGGCGGAAGGCTACACCTTC; cdr3_aa: CASSVSTGGAEGYTF
d_call: TRBD1; clone_size: few; v_call: TRBV6-5; j_call: TRBJ2-3; cdr3_nt: TGTGCCAGCAGTTACCAGGGGGCTAGCACAGATACGCAGTATTTT; cdr3_aa: CASSYQGASTDTQYF
d_call: .; clone_size: few; v_call: TRBV2; j_call: TRBJ2-7; cdr3_nt: TGTGCCAGCAGAGGAGCGCAGACCTACGAGCAGTACTTC; cdr3_aa: CASRGAQTYEQYF
d_call: .; clone_size: few; v_call: TRBV10-3; j_call: TRBJ2-7; cdr3_nt: TGTGCCATCAGTGTTTCCGGGGGCTCTTCCTACGAGCAGTACTTC; cdr3_aa: CAISVSGGSSYEQYF
d_call: .; clone_size: many; v_call: TRBV28; j_call: TRBJ1-5; cdr3_nt: TGTGCCAGCAGTTTACCGCCAGGGGATCAGCCCCAGCATTTT; cdr3_aa: CASSLPPGDQPQHF
d_call: .; clone_size: many; v_call: TRBV6-1; j_call: TRBJ2-7; cdr3_nt: TGTGCCAGCAGTGGGGGTTTCGAGCAGTACTTC; cdr3_aa: CASSGGFEQYF
d_call: .; clone_size: .; v_call: TRBV29-1; j_call: TRBJ2-2; cdr3_nt: TGCAGCGTTACCGGGTTTTCGGGCGGGGAGCTGTTTTTT; cdr3_aa: CSVTGFSGGELFF
d_call: .; clone_size: many; v_call: TRBV27; j_call: TRBJ1-1; cdr3_nt: TGTGCCAGCAGTTTATTCTCATCGGACACTGAAGCTTTCTTT; cdr3_aa: CASSLFSSDTEAFF
d_call: .; clone_size: many; v_call: TRBV19; j_call: TRBJ2-1; cdr3_nt: TGTGCCAGTAGTACGAAACTAGCCACGCTTTCATACAATGAGCAGTTCTTC; cdr3_aa: CASSTKLATLSYNEQFF
d_call: .; clone_size: .; v_call: TRBV29-1; j_call: TRBJ2-2; cdr3_nt: TGCAGCGTCAGTAGCGGTTCAACCGGGGAGCTGTTTTTT; cdr3_aa: CSVSSGSTGELFF
d_call: .; clone_size: few; v_call: TRBV2; j_call: TRBJ1-5; cdr3_nt: TGTGCCAGCAGTGAAGCGCCGGTTTTTAGGGACCAGCCCCAGCATTTT; cdr3_aa: CASSEAPVFRDQPQHF
d_call: TRBD2; clone_size: many; v_call: TRBV7-2; j_call: TRBJ2-5; cdr3_nt: TGTGCCAGCAGCCGTCAATCTAGCGGAGAACAAGAGACCCAGTACTTC; cdr3_aa: CASSRQSSGEQETQYF
d_call: .; clone_size: .; v_call: TRBV6-2/TRBV6-3; j_call: TRBJ2-2; cdr3_nt: TGTGCCAGCAGTTCCGCGTCGGGGTCGAACACCGGGGAGCTGTTTTTT; cdr3_aa: CASSSASGSNTGELFF
d_call: .; clone_size: many; v_call: TRBV6-6; j_call: TRBJ2-2; cdr3_nt: TGTGCCAGCAGCCACCCCGGCAAGGGTTACACCGGGGAGCTGTTTTTT; cdr3_aa: CASSHPGKGYTGELFF
d_call: .; clone_size: few; v_call: TRBV29-1; j_call: TRBJ1-1; cdr3_nt: TGCAGCGTTGAGGGACTGGACACTGAAGCTTTCTTT; cdr3_aa: CSVEGLDTEAFF
d_call: TRBD2; clone_size: many; v_call: TRBV5-6; j_call: TRBJ2-1; cdr3_nt: TGTGCCATCATAGCGGGAAGGTACAATGAGCAGTTCTTC; cdr3_aa: CAIIAGRYNEQFF
d_call: TRBD2; clone_size: many; v_call: TRBV7-9; j_call: TRBJ2-1; cdr3_nt: TGTGCCAGCAGCTTAGTGTGGGGGCGGGGACTAGCGAACTACAATGAGCAGTTCTTC; cdr3_aa: CASSLVWGRGLANYNEQFF
d_call: .; clone_size: few; v_call: TRBV27; j_call: TRBJ2-3; cdr3_nt: TGTGCCAGCAGTTTAAGTGGGCGCTACACAGATACGCAGTATTTT; cdr3_aa: CASSLSGRYTDTQYF
d_call: .; clone_size: many; v_call: TRBV12-3/TRBV12-4; j_call: TRBJ1-5; cdr3_nt: TGTGCCAGCAGTCAGAGGGTTGATCAGCCCCAGCATTTT; cdr3_aa: CASSQRVDQPQHF
d_call: .; clone_size: .; v_call: TRBV12-3/TRBV12-4; j_call: TRBJ2-1; cdr3_nt: TGTGCCAGCACCCCGAGCCGTGTCTCCTACAATGAGCAGTTCTTC; cdr3_aa: CASTPSRVSYNEQFF
d_call: .; clone_size: many; v_call: TRBV29-1; j_call: TRBJ2-7; cdr3_nt: TGCAGCGTTTGGGCGGGAACCCGCGAGCAGTACTTC; cdr3_aa: CSVWAGTREQYF
d_call: .; clone_size: many; v_call: TRBV20-1; j_call: TRBJ1-1; cdr3_nt: TGCAGTGCTCCGCGGCCTTCGAACACTGAAGCTTTCTTT; cdr3_aa: CSAPRPSNTEAFF
d_call: .; clone_size: many; v_call: TRBV20-1; j_call: TRBJ2-7; cdr3_nt: TGCAGTGCTGGAAAAAGACTAGGACAGGTTGTAGAGCAGTACTTC; cdr3_aa: CSAGKRLGQVVEQYF
d_call: .; clone_size: few; v_call: TRBV11-3; j_call: TRBJ2-3; cdr3_nt: TGTGCCAGCAGCTTCTCGACCAATCCATACACAGATACGCAGTATTTT; cdr3_aa: CASSFSTNPYTDTQYF
d_call: .; clone_size: few; v_call: TRBV6-2/TRBV6-3; j_call: TRBJ1-5; cdr3_nt: TGTGCCAGCAGTTACTTGACAAAGAATAGCAATCAGCCCCAGCATTTT; cdr3_aa: CASSYLTKNSNQPQHF
d_call: .; clone_size: few; v_call: TRBV3-1; j_call: TRBJ2-2; cdr3_nt: TGTGCCAGCAGCCAAACCGCACTGAGACCCGGGGAGCTGTTTTTT; cdr3_aa: CASSQTALRPGELFF
d_call: .; clone_size: few; v_call: TRBV12-3/TRBV12-4; j_call: TRBJ2-7; cdr3_nt: TGTGCCAGCAGTAAGAGCTCCTACGAGCAGTACTTC; cdr3_aa: CASSKSSYEQYF
d_call: .; clone_size: few; v_call: TRBV2; j_call: TRBJ2-3; cdr3_nt: TGTGCCAGCAGTCAACCAGGGATCACAGATACGCAGTATTTT; cdr3_aa: CASSQPGITDTQYF
d_call: .; clone_size: .; v_call: TRBV27; j_call: TRBJ1-1; cdr3_nt: TGTGCCAGCACCCTCATGGCGGGGGGGGACACTGAAGCTTTCTTT; cdr3_aa: CASTLMAGGDTEAFF
d_call: TRBD1; clone_size: many; v_call: TRBV20-1; j_call: TRBJ2-7; cdr3_nt: TGCAGTGCTAGAACCGGAGAGGGACAGGGGTTAGACGAGCAGTACTTC; cdr3_aa: CSARTGEGQGLDEQYF
d_call: TRBD2; clone_size: few; v_call: TRBV4-2; j_call: TRBJ2-1; cdr3_nt: TGTGCCAGCAGCCAAGATAGCGGGAGGACCGGGAATGAGCAGTTCTTC; cdr3_aa: CASSQDSGRTGNEQFF
d_call: .; clone_size: many; v_call: TRBV5-6; j_call: TRBJ1-1; cdr3_nt: TGTGCCAGCAGAGGTGGGGGAAACACTGAAGCTTTCTTT; cdr3_aa: CASRGGGNTEAFF